A selection of T cell receptor beta chains follows, all from one sample in a study of T cell changes during pregnancy in multiple sclerosis. TCRdb's table, derived via immunoSEQ multiplex PCR, lists solely in-frame clones and lacks some. This table has 40,000 to 60,000 clones, roughly nine tenths appearing once. Source: CD8+ T cells from peripheral blood mononuclear cells, taken after pregnancy. The receptors derive from a female donor with multiple sclerosis, enrolled in a pregnancy study. CDR3s include the opening cysteine and the closing phenylalanine or tryptophan. Fields, in order: clone size, V gene, J gene, D gene, CDR3 DNA, CDR3 protein. A D gene is named only where the DNA matches it firmly. Only some rows state a clone size, as once, few, many or a class for expanded clones.

abundance: .
v_gene: TRBV29-1
j_gene: TRBJ2-3
d_gene: .
CDR3nt: TGCAGCGTCAAACTTATTACAGATACGCAGTATTTT
CDR3aa: CSVKLITDTQYF

abundance: once
v_gene: TRBV5-4
j_gene: TRBJ2-5
d_gene: .
CDR3nt: TGTGCCAGCAGCTTGTTCGGGGGAGGATGGTTGCGGGAGACCCAGTACTTC
CDR3aa: CASSLFGGGWLRETQYF

abundance: few
v_gene: TRBV6-1
j_gene: TRBJ2-7
d_gene: TRBD2
CDR3nt: TGTGCCAGCAGAGCAGCGGGGGGTAGGAACGAGCAGTACTTC
CDR3aa: CASRAAGGRNEQYF

abundance: many
v_gene: TRBV5-1
j_gene: TRBJ2-7
d_gene: TRBD2
CDR3nt: TGCGCCAGCAGCTTTTCGGGAGGACTAGCCCACGAGCAGTACTTC
CDR3aa: CASSFSGGLAHEQYF

abundance: once
v_gene: TRBV11-3
j_gene: TRBJ2-5
d_gene: .
CDR3nt: TGTGCCAGCATCCAGGGGTGCAAAGAGACCCAGTACTTC
CDR3aa: CASIQGCKETQYF

abundance: .
v_gene: TRBV5-5
j_gene: TRBJ2-7
d_gene: TRBD1
CDR3nt: TGTGCCAGCAGCCTCCGGACAGGGGAGGGGTACGAGCAGTACTTC
CDR3aa: CASSLRTGEGYEQYF

abundance: .
v_gene: TRBV6-1
j_gene: TRBJ2-3
d_gene: TRBD2
CDR3nt: TGTGCCAGCAGTGAATGGGGCGGGGGGGCGGATACGCAGTATTTT
CDR3aa: CASSEWGGGADTQYF

abundance: .
v_gene: TRBV29-1
j_gene: TRBJ1-6
d_gene: TRBD1
CDR3nt: TGCAGCGTTGAAGTCCGCCGGGACAGGGAGGGTTCAGGGTCACCCCTCCACTTT
CDR3aa: CSVEVRRDREGSGSPLHF

abundance: .
v_gene: TRBV27
j_gene: TRBJ2-3
d_gene: .
CDR3nt: TGTGCCAGCAGCCCCTCAGGGAATACGCAGTATTTT
CDR3aa: CASSPSGNTQYF

abundance: .
v_gene: TRBV7-7
j_gene: TRBJ2-4
d_gene: .
CDR3nt: TGTGCAGTGGGCGGGAAGACGGCCAAAAACATTCAGTACTTC
CDR3aa: CAVGGKTAKNIQYF

abundance: .
v_gene: TRBV2
j_gene: TRBJ2-3
d_gene: .
CDR3nt: TGTGCCAGCTTTTATAATGGCGGGTCGAGGGCAGATACGCAGTATTTT
CDR3aa: CASFYNGGSRADTQYF

abundance: few
v_gene: TRBV6-5
j_gene: TRBJ2-5
d_gene: .
CDR3nt: TGTGCCAGCAGCTACATGAGCCCGGGGAAGACCCAGTACTTC
CDR3aa: CASSYMSPGKTQYF

abundance: .
v_gene: TRBV27
j_gene: TRBJ2-5
d_gene: TRBD1
CDR3nt: TGTGCCAGCAGACTAGACAGGGAAGGGGAGACCCAGTACTTC
CDR3aa: CASRLDREGETQYF

abundance: .
v_gene: TRBV5-1
j_gene: TRBJ2-5
d_gene: TRBD2
CDR3nt: TGCGCCAGCAGCTCGCCCCCGGGACTAGCTCAAGAGACCCAGTACTTC
CDR3aa: CASSSPPGLAQETQYF

abundance: once
v_gene: TRBV6-6
j_gene: TRBJ2-5
d_gene: .
CDR3nt: TGTGCCAGCAGTCAGTCGCGGACAAGGGAGACCCAGTACTTC
CDR3aa: CASSQSRTRETQYF

abundance: .
v_gene: TRBV13
j_gene: TRBJ2-2
d_gene: TRBD2
CDR3nt: TGTGCCAGCAGCTTAGCCTTAGCGGGGGACTCCGGGGAGCTGTTTTTT
CDR3aa: CASSLALAGDSGELFF

abundance: .
v_gene: TRBV6-4
j_gene: TRBJ2-1
d_gene: .
CDR3nt: TGTGCCAGCAGTGACGAGACTAGTAAAACCTACAATGAGCAGTTCTTC
CDR3aa: CASSDETSKTYNEQFF

abundance: .
v_gene: TRBV11-2
j_gene: TRBJ2-5
d_gene: TRBD2
CDR3nt: TGTGCCAGCAGCTTAGATCGGACTAGCGGGGAGACCCAGTACTTC
CDR3aa: CASSLDRTSGETQYF

abundance: many
v_gene: TRBV21-1
j_gene: TRBJ2-1
d_gene: .
CDR3nt: TGTGCCAGTCCGGCTAGCAGGGAGGGGGTCTACAATGAGCAGTTCTTC
CDR3aa: CASPASREGVYNEQFF

abundance: once
v_gene: TRBV19
j_gene: TRBJ1-5
d_gene: TRBD1
CDR3nt: TGTGCCAGTAGTATGGGGGAGGGGACAGGGAGTCAGCCCCAGCATTTT
CDR3aa: CASSMGEGTGSQPQHF

abundance: .
v_gene: TRBV6-1
j_gene: TRBJ2-1
d_gene: .
CDR3nt: TGTGCCAGCAGTCCACAGGAGAGCTCCTACAATGAGCAGTTCTTC
CDR3aa: CASSPQESSYNEQFF

abundance: .
v_gene: TRBV7-9
j_gene: TRBJ1-2
d_gene: .
CDR3nt: TGTGCCAGCAGCTTAGGGGGGGGGCCAAGTGGCTACACCTTC
CDR3aa: CASSLGGGPSGYTF

abundance: .
v_gene: TRBV11-3
j_gene: TRBJ2-7
d_gene: .
CDR3nt: TGTGCCAGCAGCTTAGCTGGACACCATACCTACGAGCAGTACTTC
CDR3aa: CASSLAGHHTYEQYF

abundance: .
v_gene: TRBV11-2
j_gene: TRBJ1-2
d_gene: TRBD1
CDR3nt: TGTGCCAGCAGCCTGGGACAGACTCTCTATGGCTACACCTTC
CDR3aa: CASSLGQTLYGYTF

abundance: .
v_gene: TRBV9
j_gene: TRBJ2-1
d_gene: .
CDR3nt: TGTGCCAGCAGCGTAGAGTGGGGCCCAGTTGAGCAGTTCTTC
CDR3aa: CASSVEWGPVEQFF

abundance: few
v_gene: TRBV4-2
j_gene: TRBJ1-1
d_gene: .
CDR3nt: TGTGCCAGCAGCCCGGGGGGCGGGAACACTGAAGCTTTCTTT
CDR3aa: CASSPGGGNTEAFF

abundance: .
v_gene: TRBV6-5
j_gene: TRBJ1-1
d_gene: .
CDR3nt: TGTGCCAGACCGGTGAGGGACACTGAAGCTTTCTTT
CDR3aa: CARPVRDTEAFF